These T cell receptor beta chains were read from a single sample in a study of T cell repertoires in cytomegalovirus infection. In TCRdb, the reads were re-called with MiXCR into one record per CDR3 protein. The sample yields a few hundred thousand distinct CDR3 sequences, about 13% seen once. Material: PBMCs. These receptors came from a human donor in good health (CMV status not recorded). Some clones in this sample may be carry-over from other donors' samples. Both conserved end residues are part of each CDR3.

CASSLTGINTEAFF	TRBV28	TRBJ1-1
CASSLSDKTQYF	TRBV2	TRBJ2-5
CASSITGGPRTEAFF	TRBV19	TRBJ1-1
CASSFTGETEAFF	TRBV18	TRBJ1-1
CASSLAGLAGRSSYNEQFF	TRBV5-1	TRBJ2-1
CASSEPPGTGLRGYTF	TRBV2	TRBJ1-2
CATQRRTLAGGGGYNEQFF	TRBV28	TRBJ2-1
CSARDGRTADTQYF	TRBV20-1	TRBJ2-3
CASSAGLAGHNEQFF	TRBV7-2	TRBJ2-1
CSARNRGDNQPQHF	TRBV20-1	TRBJ1-5
CASSLNRGYEQYF	TRBV12-3/TRBV12-4	TRBJ2-7
CASSNGGTHQPQHF	TRBV6-1	TRBJ1-5
CASSHDDATGQYF	TRBV7-9	TRBJ2-7
CSARLAGGSDTQYF	TRBV29-1	TRBJ2-3
CASSEARGGQETQYF	TRBV25-1	TRBJ2-5
CASTLYRENPSEQYF	TRBV2	TRBJ2-7
CAISNSAGGEAGELFF	TRBV10-3	TRBJ2-2
CSVEGGVQETQYF	TRBV29-1	TRBJ2-5
CASSTGTGTGEQYF	TRBV12-3/TRBV12-4	TRBJ2-7
CSVVSGSEKLFF	TRBV29-1	TRBJ1-4
CASSLQRPSSYNEQFF	TRBV27	TRBJ2-1
CATRNGGRRAGTEAFF	TRBV6-2/TRBV6-3	TRBJ1-1
CASSPARQGLAGARTYEQYF	TRBV27	TRBJ2-7
CASSYSRDEQYF	TRBV6-2/TRBV6-3	TRBJ2-7
CASSLKGMRGETQYF	TRBV7-2	TRBJ2-5
CASSETGTDYNEQFF	TRBV7-9	TRBJ2-1
CSATAGGYGYTF	TRBV29-1	TRBJ1-2
CASSRRDESSYNEQFF	TRBV12-3/TRBV12-4	TRBJ2-1
CSASGAGRALNEQFF	TRBV20-1	TRBJ2-1
CASSLDGRYQPQHF	TRBV7-2	TRBJ1-5
CSARTGTGFVGYTF	TRBV20-1	TRBJ1-2
CASSLVVHTQYF	TRBV7-2	TRBJ2-3
CASSSVGNEQFF	TRBV6-2/TRBV6-3	TRBJ2-1
CASSYSNLNEQYF	TRBV6-5	TRBJ2-7
CASSSPNTGELFF	TRBV7-2	TRBJ2-2
CASSLVPDNTIYF	TRBV7-9	TRBJ1-3
CAISGSRGATNEKLFF	TRBV10-3	TRBJ1-4
CASSSGGANEQFF	TRBV27	TRBJ2-1
CASSRGQGPYEQYF	TRBV4-1	TRBJ2-7
CASSGLRQGKLETQYF	TRBV2	TRBJ2-5
CSVVSEEAFF	TRBV29-1	TRBJ1-1
CASSEPPERQPQHF	TRBV6-1	TRBJ1-5
CASSLIPGGTGANVLTF	TRBV7-3	TRBJ2-6
CASRTGMNTEAFF	TRBV6-2/TRBV6-3	TRBJ1-1
CSARRAGGGYEQYF	TRBV20-1	TRBJ2-7
CASSVFSGRYEQFF	TRBV6-4	TRBJ2-1
CSVGRDRAYNEQFF	TRBV29-1	TRBJ2-1